This TCR beta chain came from a study of cytomegalovirus exposure and HLA in healthy donors. The PCR used 60 Vbeta and 13 Jbeta primers. Clones were read by immunoSEQ multiplex PCR, and TCRdb kept only the in-frame ones, dropping some. The sample consists of 120,000 or so clones, around 79% of them appearing once. General study points: When analyzed later, a missense DCLRE1C variant was found to be linked to TCR beta V- and J-gene trimming.

Comment on this clone: The antigen remains unidentified.

V dropped 5 bases and J dropped 7 bases, with 15 bases sitting between them. Germline V CDR1 and CDR2: SQVTM, ANQGSEA. The CDR3 is 13 residues long. The sample was PBMCs. This clonotype originated in a woman between 35 and 50 years old in good health and CMV-seronegative. The chain carries TRBV29-1 and TRBJ2-1, with D uncertain. CDR3 sequence: CSVWLPSRNEQFF. The CDR3 nucleotides are TGCAGCGTTTGGTTGCCTAGTCGTAATGAGCAGTTCTTC.